This T cell receptor beta chain was captured in a study of blood T cell repertoires in COVID-19. Study information: Samples representing acute and convalescent COVID-19 were sourced from the United States, Italy and Spain. Sample material is recorded as cDNA or gDNA derived from T cells, B-cell-depleted T cells, or PBMCs.

The authors' processing: Cell counts per sample came from amplifying reference gene primers. The repertoire was sequenced with immunoSEQ multiplex PCR; TCRdb's copy has only in-frame clones and lacks some. V, J and clone size are those of that table, while D and trimming were read from the DNA. The repertoire holds 250,000 or so clones, with about nine tenths as singletons. CDR1 and CDR2 (germline): GTSNPN, SVGIG (reference sequence). This CDR3 has 13 residues. Trimming shortened V by 0 bases and J by 8 bases, and 8 bases separated the two germline ends. The TCR sequence derives from a human donor in a cohort exposed to, infected with or recovered from COVID-19 (not recorded which). The donor label of this sample is uncertain. Specimen: PBMCs or T cells enriched from blood (not recorded which). The chain carries TRBV30 and TRBJ1-6; D is uncertain. CDR3 DNA sequence: TGTGCCTGGAGTGTAATCTCCGATTCACCCCTCCACTTT. This sequence encodes CAWSVISDSPLHF.